This paragraph covers one T cell receptor (beta chain) sequence. These data come from a study of OX40 agonist ivuxolimab in advanced cancers. V shed 5 bases, J shed 8 bases, and the junction held 11 bases outside the gene matches. The CDR3 has 15 residues. Per the germline V gene, CDR1 is SGHTA and CDR2 is FQGTGA. Measured with immunoSEQ multiplex PCR; TCRdb has only the in-frame clones, and not every one. The profile shows about 73,000 clones, more than 80% of them singletons. Sequencing used CD4+ or CD8+ T cells sorted from blood, obtained in a trial of the OX40 agonist ivuxolimab. The chain couples TRBV7-3 to TRBJ2-1; TRBD1 aligns across 8 bases. The sequence derives from an adult with an advanced solid tumor such as melanoma, head and neck, liver or kidney cancer. The CDR3 protein is CASSLGQGSGYEQFF. CDR3 coding DNA: TGTGCCAGCAGCCTCGGACAGGGAAGTGGCTATGAGCAGTTCTTC. The variable domain in full, completed from reference TRBV7-3 and TRBJ2-1, reads GAGVSQTPSNKVTEKGKYVELRCDPISGHTALYWYRQSLGQGPEFLIYFQGTGAADDSGLPNDRFFAVRPEGSVSTLKIQRTERGDSAVYLCASSLGQGSGYEQFFGPGTRLTVL.